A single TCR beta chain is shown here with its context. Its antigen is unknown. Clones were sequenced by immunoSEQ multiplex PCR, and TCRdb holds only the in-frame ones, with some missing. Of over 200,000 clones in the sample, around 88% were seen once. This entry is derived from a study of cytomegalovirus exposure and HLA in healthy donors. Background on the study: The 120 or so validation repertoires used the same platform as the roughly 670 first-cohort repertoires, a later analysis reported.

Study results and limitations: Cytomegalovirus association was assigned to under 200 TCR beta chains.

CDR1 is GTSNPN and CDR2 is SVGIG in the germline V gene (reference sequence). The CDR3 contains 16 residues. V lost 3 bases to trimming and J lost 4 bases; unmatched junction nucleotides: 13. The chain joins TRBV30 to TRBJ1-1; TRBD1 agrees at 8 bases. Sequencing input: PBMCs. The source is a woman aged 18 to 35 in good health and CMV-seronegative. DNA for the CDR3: TGTGCCTGGAGCGCGCCCAGGGGGCTTGTCATCACTGAAGCTTTCTTT. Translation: CAWSAPRGLVITEAFF.